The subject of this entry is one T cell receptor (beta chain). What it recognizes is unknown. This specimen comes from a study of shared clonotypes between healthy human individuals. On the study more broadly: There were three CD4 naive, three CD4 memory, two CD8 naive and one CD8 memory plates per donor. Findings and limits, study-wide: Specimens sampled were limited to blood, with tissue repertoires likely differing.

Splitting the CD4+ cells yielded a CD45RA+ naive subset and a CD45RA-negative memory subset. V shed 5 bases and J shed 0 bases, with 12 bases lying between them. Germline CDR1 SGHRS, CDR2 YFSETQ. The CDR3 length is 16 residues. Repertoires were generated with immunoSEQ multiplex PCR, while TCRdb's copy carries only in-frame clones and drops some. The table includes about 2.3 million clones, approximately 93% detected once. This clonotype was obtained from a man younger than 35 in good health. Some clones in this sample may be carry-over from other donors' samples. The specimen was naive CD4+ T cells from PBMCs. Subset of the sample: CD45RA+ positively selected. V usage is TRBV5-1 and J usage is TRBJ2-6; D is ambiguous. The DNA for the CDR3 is TGCGCCAGCAGTCCAATGCACAACTCTGGGGCCAACGTCCTGACTTTC. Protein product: CASSPMHNSGANVLTF.